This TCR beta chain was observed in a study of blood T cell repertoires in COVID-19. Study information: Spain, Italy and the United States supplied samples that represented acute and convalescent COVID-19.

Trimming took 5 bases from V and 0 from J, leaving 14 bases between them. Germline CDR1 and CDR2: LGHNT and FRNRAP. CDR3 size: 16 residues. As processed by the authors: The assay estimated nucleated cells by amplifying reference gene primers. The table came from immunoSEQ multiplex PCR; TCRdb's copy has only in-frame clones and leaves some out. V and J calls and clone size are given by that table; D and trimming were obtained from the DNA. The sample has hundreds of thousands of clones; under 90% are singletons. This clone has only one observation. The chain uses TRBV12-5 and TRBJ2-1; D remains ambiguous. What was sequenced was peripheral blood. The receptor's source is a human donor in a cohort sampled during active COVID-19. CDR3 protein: CASGGPRESSYNEQFF. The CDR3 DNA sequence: TGTGCTAGTGGTGGGCCACGAGAAAGCTCCTACAATGAGCAGTTCTTC.